This entry describes one TCR beta chain. The antigen is undetermined. Compared with germline, one end of the junction differs, possibly owing to a read error. The data were obtained in a study of blood T cells in healthy people across ages. Study findings and constraints: Leaving the PBMCs unsorted stopped any conclusive comparison of naive versus antigen-experienced cells. Naive CD4+ cells and diversity were both higher in long-lived donors than in aged donors. Underestimates were what the diversity estimates from one million T cells were considered to be.

Germline lookup yields CDR1 LGHDT and CDR2 YNNKEL (reference sequence). The CDR3 consists of 14 residues. Together with a sample-barcoded 5' primer, a J-beta primer mix was included in a second PCR lasting about 7 to 11 cycles. Carrying 12 random nucleotides, a template-switch adaptor labeled each individual cDNA molecule. MiXCR, run by TCRdb on the 5' RACE reads, gives a single entry per CDR3 protein. Among around 940,000 distinct CDR3 sequences, roughly half were seen once, and the ten largest hold about 21%. This clonotype was sampled from a woman aged 55-69 years in good health. The sequencing sample was made of blood. This sequence joins TRBV3-1 and TRBJ1-5; possible D gene TRBD1, 5 bases. The CDR3 protein is CACSRGVTNQPQHF. The CDR3 nucleotides read TGTGCCTGCAGCCGAGGGGTGACCAATCAGCCCCAGCATTTT.